This passage covers 18 T cell receptor beta chains from one sample sequenced in a study of blood T cell repertoires in COVID-19. Method: immunoSEQ multiplex PCR; TCRdb's copy keeps in-frame clones and lacks some. Of about 320,000 clones listed, roughly 87% were seen once; the top ten hold 8.5% to 10%. Sequencing input: PBMCs or T cells enriched from blood (not recorded which). The source of these receptors is a woman between 18 and 30 years old who had recovered from COVID-19.

This clone has more than one count but fewer than ten. This sequence joins TRBV30 and TRBJ2-1; 7 bases are shared with TRBD2. J gave up 7 bases and V 0 bases, and 6 bases lay outside the gene matches. Germline-derived CDR1 and CDR2 are GTSNPN and SVGIG (reference sequence). This CDR3 comprises 14 residues. The CDR3 DNA is TGTGCCTGGAGTGTTTCTCTGGGGGGGAATGAGCAGTTCTTC. Protein product: CAWSVSLGGNEQFF. The whole variable domain, filled in from reference TRBV30 and TRBJ2-1, reads SQTIHQWPATLVQPVGSPLSLECTVEGTSNPNLYWYRQAAGRGLQLLFYSVGIGQISSEVPQNLSASRPQDRQFILSSKKLLLSDSGFYLCAWSVSLGGNEQFFGPGTRLTVL.

The rearrangement uses TRBV27 and TRBJ1-1; D not certain. V lost 1 base, J lost 1 base, and 7 bases lay in between. The germline gives CDR1 MNHEY, CDR2 SMNVEV (reference sequence). This CDR3 spans 14 amino acids. The CDR3 region has the DNA TGTGCCAGCAGTTTATTGGCGGCGAACACTGAAGCTTTCTTT. Translating it yields CASSLLAANTEAFF.

The chain carries TRBV12-3 or TRBV12-4 and TRBJ2-7; 7 nucleotides line up with TRBD2. This CDR3 spans 12 amino acids. J lost 9 bases, V lost 8 bases, and 10 bases had no gene match. This CDR3 is CASSNPSGGQYF. CDR3 bases: TGTGCCAGCTCCAACCCGTCGGGGGGGCAGTACTTC.

The chain employs TRBV6-5 and TRBJ2-2; 8 positions match TRBD1. This CDR3 spans 14 amino acids. J gave up 5 bases and V 5 bases, and 4 bases lay outside the gene matches. Germline values: CDR1 MNHEY, CDR2 SVGAGI. The CDR3 DNA follows: TGTGCCAGCAGTCTGGACAGGGATACCGGGGAGCTGTTTTTT. Residues: CASSLDRDTGELFF.

The V gene is TRBV19, the J gene TRBJ2-1; tentatively, D is TRBD1 (6 bases). CDR3 length equals 15 residues. Per germline, CDR1 LNHDA and CDR2 SQIVND (reference sequence). V was trimmed by 10 bases and J by 3 bases, leaving 19 bases between them. Here the CDR3 DNA reads TGTGCCACCTCCCTTTTGGCAGGGGTCTACAATGAGCAGTTCTTC. Translating it yields CATSLLAGVYNEQFF.

The V call is TRBV18, the J call TRBJ1-3; D ambiguous. V was pared by 2 bases and J by 1 base, with 6 bases between. Germline CDR1 KGHSH, CDR2 LQKENI. The CDR3 runs 14 residues. The CDR3: CASSPADSGNTIYF. CDR3 coding DNA: TGTGCCAGCTCACCAGCAGATTCTGGAAACACCATATATTTT.

DNA of the CDR3: TGTGCCAGCAGCCAAGATTTCGGAGCACGGAGATGGTTTCAGCCCCAGCATTTT. This sequence encodes CASSQDFGARRWFQPQHF. The chain joins TRBV14 to TRBJ1-5; D is undetermined. The CDR3 covers 18 residues. Germline assignment: CDR1 SGHDN and CDR2 FVKESK. V shed 0 bases and J shed 6 bases, with 21 bases lying between them.

This clone appeared once. J is TRBJ1-2 and V is TRBV28, with 9 bases matching TRBD1. Trimming took 6 bases from V and 8 from J; bases not matched to a gene: 16. The germline gives CDR1 MDHEN, CDR2 SYDVKM. The CDR3 length is 16 residues. Here the CDR3 DNA reads TGTGCCAGCAGCCAACGAGGGACAGGGTTCGTTCGAGGCTACACCTTC. It specifies CASSQRGTGFVRGYTF.

This clone has just one count. J is TRBJ1-1 and V is TRBV18; 9 nucleotides line up with TRBD1. CDR1 is KGHSH and CDR2 is LQKENI in the germline V gene. This CDR3 is 14 amino acids long. V gave up 3 bases and J gave up 8 bases; unmatched junction bases: 7. The CDR3 bases are TGTGCCAGCTCACCCCCCGGGACAGGGTCGGAAGCTTTCTTT. It yields the protein CASSPPGTGSEAFF.

V is TRBV28 and J is TRBJ1-5; D is ambiguous. Trimming removed 2 bases from V and 4 bases from J, with 6 bases in between. Germline V CDR1 and CDR2: MDHEN, SYDVKM. The CDR3 spans 13 residues. In DNA form, the CDR3 reads TGTGCCAGCAGTTTAGTCGGGAATCAGCCCCAGCATTTT. This translates into CASSLVGNQPQHF.

The chain employs TRBV9 and TRBJ2-1; D is possibly TRBD2 (6 bases). The V gene's germline CDR1 is SGDLS and CDR2 YYNGEE. Trimming stripped 0 bases from V and 4 bases from J, with 14 bases between. The CDR3 runs to 16 residues. This CDR3 is CASSVDLEGSYNEQFF. The CDR3 bases are TGTGCCAGCAGCGTAGATTTGGAGGGGTCTTACAATGAGCAGTTCTTC.

The chain couples TRBV7-3 to TRBJ2-3; TRBD2 is a possible D gene (5 bases). CDR3 size: 16 residues. Trimming stripped 1 base from V and 2 bases from J, with 13 bases between. Germline-derived CDR1 and CDR2 are SGHTA and FQGTGA. The CDR3 DNA follows: TGTGCCAGCAGCTTAAAGGCTAGCTTCCTCACAGATACGCAGTATTTT. It encodes CASSLKASFLTDTQYF.

The rearrangement uses TRBV18 and TRBJ2-1; maybe TRBD2 (5 bases). This CDR3 contains 13 residues. Deletions cut 2 bases from V and 8 bases from J, with 10 bases between. Germline values: CDR1 KGHSH, CDR2 LQKENI. DNA for the CDR3: TGTGCCAGCTCACCAACGAGGGTCGATGAGCAGTTCTTC. Residues: CASSPTRVDEQFF.

The gene calls are TRBV7-8 and TRBJ1-6; 7 bases fit TRBD1. V was pared by 3 bases and J by 10 bases, with 9 bases of the junction left unmatched. From germline, CDR1 is SGHVS and CDR2 FQNEAQ. This CDR3 has 15 amino acids. CDR3 protein: CASSLLGDRASPLHF. In DNA form, the CDR3 reads TGTGCCAGCAGCTTGTTAGGAGACAGGGCATCACCCCTCCACTTT. The full variable domain, in which reference TRBV7-8 and TRBJ1-6 provide the parts outside the CDR3, is GAGVSQSPRYKVAKRGQDVALRCDPISGHVSLFWYQQALGQGPEFLTYFQNEAQLDKSGLPSDRFFAERPEGSVSTLKIQRTQQEDSAVYLCASSLLGDRASPLHFGNGTRLTVT.

The gene calls are TRBV5-1 and TRBJ2-1; 8 bases are a match to TRBD2. Germline CDR1 reads SGHRS; CDR2 reads YFSETQ. With 4 bases clipped from V and 13 bases from J, the junction kept 4 bases outside the gene matches. This CDR3 region has 11 residues. The DNA of the CDR3 is TGCGCCAGCAGCGTTAGCGGGAAACAGTTCTTC. This sequence encodes CASSVSGKQFF.

The J gene is TRBJ1-1, the V gene TRBV6-2 or TRBV6-3; 7 bases agree with TRBD1. CDR1 is MNHEY and CDR2 is SVGEGT in the germline V gene. The CDR3 is 11 amino acids. The V segment lost 5 bases and the J segment 11 bases; nucleotides outside the gene matches: 5. As DNA, the CDR3 is TGTGCCAGCAGTAGGGGACAGTGGGCTTTCTTT. Amino acids: CASSRGQWAFF.

The V and J genes are TRBV13 and TRBJ2-7, with 10 bases lining up with TRBD2. Trimming took 3 bases from V and 9 from J; bases not matched to a gene: 8. This CDR3 has 14 residues. CDR1 is PRHDT, CDR2 FYEKMQ, per germline (reference sequence). The CDR3 nucleotides are TGTGCCAGCAGCTTTGCCAGCGGGGGGGCGCGGCAGTACTTC. Protein: CASSFASGGARQYF.

The rearrangement joins TRBV27 to TRBJ1-4; maybe TRBD1 (6 bases). Trimming stripped 5 bases from V and 4 bases from J, with 17 bases between. CDR3 length equals 16 residues. From germline, CDR1 is MNHEY and CDR2 SMNVEV (reference sequence). The DNA of the CDR3 is TGTGCCAGCAGTCTACAGGGACGAGGGGGTAATGAAAAACTGTTTTTT. As protein: CASSLQGRGGNEKLFF.